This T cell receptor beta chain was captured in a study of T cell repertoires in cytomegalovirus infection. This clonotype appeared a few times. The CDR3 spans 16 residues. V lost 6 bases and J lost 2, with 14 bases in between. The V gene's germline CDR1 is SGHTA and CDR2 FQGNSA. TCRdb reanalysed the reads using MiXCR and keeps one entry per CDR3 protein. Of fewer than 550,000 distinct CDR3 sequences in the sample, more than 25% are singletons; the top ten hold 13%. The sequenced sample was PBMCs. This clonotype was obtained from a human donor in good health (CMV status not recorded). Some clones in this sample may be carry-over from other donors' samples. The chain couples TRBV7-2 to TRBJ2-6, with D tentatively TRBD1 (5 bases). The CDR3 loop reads CASSPWGLPGANVLTF. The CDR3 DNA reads TGTGCCAGCAGTCCATGGGGCCTACCTGGGGCCAACGTCCTGACTTTC.